This T cell receptor beta chain was found in a study of cytomegalovirus exposure and HLA in healthy donors. Study-wide points: A few of the chains that were CMV-associated were confirmed in vitro to be specific for CMV antigens.

This clone was counted only a few times. Its antigen is not identified. Primers: 60 Vbeta forward and 13 Jbeta reverse. Some clones are missing from TCRdb's copy, which holds only in-frame ones; the method was immunoSEQ multiplex PCR. The sample lists about 150,000 clones; about four fifths were seen once. The sequencing sample was made of PBMCs. The receptor was isolated from a male donor in good health and CMV-seronegative.

This CDR3 is CASSPPGSGNTIYF. CDR3 bases: TGTGCCAGCAGCCCGCCCGGCTCTGGAAACACCATATATTTT. The chain joins TRBV6-6 to TRBJ1-3; D is undetermined. Looked up from germline, CDR1 is MNHNY and CDR2 is SVGAGI (reference sequence). The CDR3 runs 14 residues. Trimming stripped 6 bases from V and 0 bases from J, with 9 bases between.